A selection of T cell receptor beta chains follows, all from one sample in a study of blood T cells in healthy people across ages. MiXCR, applied by TCRdb to the 5' RACE reads, yields one record per CDR3 protein. The repertoire holds 1.5 million or so distinct CDR3 sequences, with around two fifths as singletons. Sequencing was performed on blood. These receptors all come from a woman aged 18 to 35 in good health. Both conserved end residues are part of each CDR3. The D gene is left open where the match is weak. Clone sizes are given selectively: once, few, many, or a class where the clone is expanded.

size	V	length	D	J	CDR3	DNA
NA	TRBV12-3/TRBV12-4	15	TRBD1	TRBJ1-2	CASSVRDRGLGGYTF	TGTGCCAGCAGTGTCCGGGACAGGGGGCTCGGGGGCTACACCTTC
once	TRBV7-2	14	NA	TRBJ1-4	CASSTWWGHEDLFF	TGTGCCAGCAGCACCTGGTGGGGGCACGAAGACCTGTTTTTT
many	TRBV20-1	14	TRBD2	TRBJ2-1	CSATGLAALNEQFF	TGCAGTGCTACGGGACTAGCGGCTTTGAATGAGCAGTTCTTC
NA	TRBV9	15	NA	TRBJ2-7	CASSVSDREAYEQYF	TGTGCCAGCAGCGTCAGTGACAGGGAGGCCTACGAGCAGTACTTC
few	TRBV3-1	14	NA	TRBJ1-2	CASSHASVAYGYTF	TGTGCCAGCAGCCATGCCAGTGTCGCGTATGGCTACACCTTC
few	TRBV5-1	14	NA	TRBJ2-1	CASHSGSSQNEQFF	TGCGCCAGCCATTCCGGGTCAAGCCAAAATGAGCAGTTCTTC
NA	TRBV20-1	13	NA	TRBJ2-1	CSARTTTDGEQFF	TGCAGTGCTAGAACCACGACTGACGGGGAGCAGTTCTTC
few	TRBV7-9	15	TRBD1	TRBJ1-1	CASNPQGGDRSEAFF	TGTGCCAGCAACCCACAGGGGGGGGATCGCTCTGAAGCTTTCTTT
few	TRBV2	12	NA	TRBJ1-1	CASSLWRTEAFF	TGTGCCAGCAGTCTATGGCGCACTGAAGCTTTCTTT
NA	TRBV5-6	15	NA	TRBJ2-5	CASSLVGGMWETQYF	TGTGCCAGCAGCTTGGTCGGCGGAATGTGGGAGACCCAGTACTTC
NA	TRBV5-6	17	NA	TRBJ2-3	CASSLVAGPFDGDTQYF	TGTGCCAGCAGCTTGGTCGCGGGACCCTTCGATGGGGATACGCAGTATTTT
NA	TRBV7-3	13	TRBD1	TRBJ2-7	CASSTTGGGEQYF	TGTGCCAGCAGCACAACAGGGGGCGGCGAGCAGTACTTC
NA	TRBV20-1	13	NA	TRBJ2-1	CSVGQGPENEQFF	TGCAGTGTCGGCCAGGGGCCGGAGAATGAGCAGTTCTTC
NA	TRBV20-1	12	NA	TRBJ1-2	CSAREGGYGYTF	TGCAGTGCTAGAGAGGGTGGGTATGGCTACACCTTC
NA	TRBV20-1	16	TRBD2	TRBJ2-5	CSASEGGLAGMETQYF	TGCAGTGCTAGCGAAGGGGGACTAGCGGGGATGGAGACCCAGTACTTC
NA	TRBV4-1	14	NA	TRBJ1-1	CASSQDPNFPEAFF	TGCGCCAGCAGCCAAGATCCCAACTTCCCTGAAGCTTTCTTT
NA	TRBV7-9	15	NA	TRBJ1-1	CASVGGASMNTEAFF	TGTGCCAGCGTAGGTGGGGCGTCCATGAACACTGAAGCTTTCTTT
NA	TRBV27	13	NA	TRBJ2-5	CASSVGTSPEQYF	TGTGCCAGCAGTGTCGGGACCTCCCCTGAGCAGTACTTC
NA	TRBV5-1	15	NA	TRBJ2-1	CASRPPQGGYNEQFF	TGCGCCAGCAGGCCTCCGCAAGGCGGGTACAATGAGCAGTTCTTC
NA	TRBV20-1	14	NA	TRBJ2-5	CSARDAQRQETQYF	TGCAGTGCTAGAGATGCACAGCGACAAGAGACCCAGTACTTC
few	TRBV29-1	14	TRBD1	TRBJ1-2	CSVWGQGENYGYTF	TGCAGCGTTTGGGGACAGGGGGAGAACTATGGCTACACCTTC
NA	TRBV5-1	14	NA	TRBJ1-1	CASSFSASTSEAFF	TGCGCCAGCAGCTTTTCCGCATCGACATCTGAAGCTTTCTTT
NA	TRBV6-1	15	TRBD2	TRBJ2-1	CASRALAGVSNEQFF	TGTGCCAGCAGGGCCCTAGCGGGAGTAAGCAATGAGCAGTTCTTC
NA	TRBV12-3/TRBV12-4	13	NA	TRBJ2-7	CASSTDLRWSQYF	TGTGCCAGCAGTACCGACTTGCGTTGGAGCCAGTACTTC
NA	TRBV27	16	TRBD2	TRBJ2-1	CASSFRRTSGYNEQFF	TGTGCCAGCAGTTTTAGGCGGACTAGCGGATACAATGAGCAGTTCTTC
NA	TRBV7-2	15	TRBD1	TRBJ1-4	CASSSTGGYGEKLFF	TGTGCCAGCAGCTCTACAGGGGGCTATGGGGAAAAACTGTTTTTT
many	TRBV30	11	NA	TRBJ1-1	CAGRKDTEAFF	TGTGCCGGTAGGAAGGACACTGAAGCTTTCTTT
NA	TRBV5-1	15	TRBD1	TRBJ2-3	CASSRGQGALDTQYF	TGCGCCAGCAGCAGGGGACAGGGGGCGTTGGATACGCAGTATTTT
NA	TRBV6-4	11	NA	TRBJ2-2	CASNETGELFF	TGTGCCAGCAACGAAACCGGGGAGCTGTTTTTT
few	TRBV20-1	15	TRBD1	TRBJ1-2	CSARDQGGTGDGYTF	TGCAGTGCTAGAGATCAAGGGGGGACAGGAGATGGCTACACCTTC
few	TRBV15	16	TRBD1	TRBJ1-5	CATSRDPGQGDQPQHF	TGTGCCACCAGCAGAGATCCCGGACAGGGCGACCAGCCCCAGCATTTT
NA	TRBV10-3	14	TRBD1	TRBJ1-2	CAISEPDRQYGYTF	TGTGCCATCAGTGAGCCGGACAGGCAGTATGGCTACACCTTC
NA	TRBV2	13	NA	TRBJ1-3	CANSPLGENTIYF	TGTGCCAACAGCCCTCTCGGGGAAAACACCATATATTTT
few	TRBV28	13	NA	TRBJ2-1	CASSLGAAAQWFF	TGTGCCAGCAGTTTAGGGGCGGCGGCACAGTGGTTCTTC
NA	TRBV12-3/TRBV12-4	14	NA	TRBJ2-1	CASSSQGVYNEQFF	TGTGCCAGCAGTTCCCAAGGGGTCTACAATGAGCAGTTCTTC
NA	TRBV12-3/TRBV12-4	15	NA	TRBJ2-7	CASIRSGIAYNEQYF	TGTGCCAGCATTCGTAGCGGAATAGCCTACAATGAGCAGTACTTC
NA	TRBV15	15	NA	TRBJ2-3	CATSRASSSTDTQYF	TGTGCCACCAGCAGAGCTTCGTCATCCACAGATACGCAGTATTTT
NA	TRBV5-1	16	NA	TRBJ2-3	CASCKATGSSTDTQYF	TGCGCCAGCTGTAAAGCAACTGGTTCAAGCACAGATACGCAGTATTTT
NA	TRBV6-1	17	TRBD2	TRBJ2-1	CASSDAPSSGGYDEQFF	TGTGCCAGCAGTGATGCCCCTTCAAGCGGGGGTTACGATGAGCAGTTCTTC
NA	TRBV6-1	11	NA	TRBJ2-1	CASAGGPLKFF	TGTGCCAGCGCCGGGGGCCCGCTTAAGTTCTTC
few	TRBV5-1	15	NA	TRBJ1-1	CASSLGSGKNTEAFF	TGCGCCAGCAGCTTGGGTTCAGGGAAGAACACTGAAGCTTTCTTT
few	TRBV29-1	16	TRBD2	TRBJ2-3	CSVVTSGGGSTDTQYF	TGCAGCGTTGTCACTAGCGGGGGCGGTAGCACAGATACGCAGTATTTT
NA	TRBV12-3/TRBV12-4	17	TRBD1	TRBJ2-7	CASSSIPPGQNSCEQYF	TGTGCCAGCAGTTCAATACCTCCGGGACAGAACTCCTGCGAGCAGTACTTC
NA	TRBV5-1	16	TRBD2	TRBJ2-4	CASSPAPGTSGNIQYF	TGCGCCAGCAGCCCCGCCCCCGGGACTAGCGGGAACATTCAGTACTTC
NA	TRBV28	16	TRBD1	TRBJ1-6	CGSSSTGGSYNSPLHF	TGTGGCAGCAGCTCCACAGGGGGCTCCTATAATTCACCCCTCCACTTT
few	TRBV7-9	14	NA	TRBJ2-1	CASSRLGVGNEQFF	TGTGCCAGCAGCCGCCTGGGGGTAGGGAATGAGCAGTTCTTC
NA	TRBV20-1	13	NA	TRBJ2-5	CSAGGGIQETQYF	TGCAGTGCAGGGGGGGGGATCCAAGAGACCCAGTACTTC
NA	TRBV12-3/TRBV12-4	14	NA	TRBJ2-3	CASSWGLGAGTQYF	TGTGCCAGCAGTTGGGGACTTGGGGCAGGTACGCAGTATTTT
few	TRBV28	16	TRBD1	TRBJ2-5	CASSFPGQDFLETQYF	TGTGCCAGCAGTTTTCCGGGACAGGACTTTTTGGAGACCCAGTACTTC
few	TRBV12-3/TRBV12-4	18	TRBD2	TRBJ2-3	CASSLGSLAGGITDTQYF	TGTGCCAGCAGTTTGGGTTCTCTAGCGGGGGGAATCACAGATACGCAGTATTTT
NA	TRBV3-1	14	NA	TRBJ2-7	CASSRRGVSYEQYF	TGTGCCAGCAGCCGGAGGGGTGTGTCCTACGAGCAGTACTTC
NA	TRBV24-1	13	NA	TRBJ2-1	CDKLGEGINEQFF	TGTGATAAACTGGGAGAGGGGATTAATGAGCAGTTCTTC
NA	TRBV7-6	16	TRBD1	TRBJ1-1	CASSPRTGGGNTEVFF	TGTGCCAGCAGCCCGCGGACAGGGGGGGGGAACACTGAAGTTTTCTTT
few	TRBV12-3/TRBV12-4	13	NA	TRBJ2-3	CASSSSTGDTQYF	TGTGCCAGCAGTTCCTCGACAGGAGATACGCAGTATTTT
NA	TRBV27	15	NA	TRBJ2-7	CASSLSGQTNNEQYF	TGTGCCAGCAGTTTATCTGGACAAACTAATAACGAGCAGTACTTC
few	TRBV5-1	15	TRBD1	TRBJ1-2	CASSLTWDRGLGYTF	TGCGCCAGCAGCTTGACCTGGGACAGGGGTCTTGGCTACACCTTC
few	TRBV20-1	14	TRBD1	TRBJ2-7	CSATTGTGAYEQYF	TGCAGTGCTACCACCGGGACAGGGGCCTACGAGCAGTACTTC
NA	TRBV3-1	14	NA	TRBJ1-1	CASSQDRDTTEAFF	TGTGCCAGCAGCCAAGATCGGGATACCACTGAAGCTTTCTTT